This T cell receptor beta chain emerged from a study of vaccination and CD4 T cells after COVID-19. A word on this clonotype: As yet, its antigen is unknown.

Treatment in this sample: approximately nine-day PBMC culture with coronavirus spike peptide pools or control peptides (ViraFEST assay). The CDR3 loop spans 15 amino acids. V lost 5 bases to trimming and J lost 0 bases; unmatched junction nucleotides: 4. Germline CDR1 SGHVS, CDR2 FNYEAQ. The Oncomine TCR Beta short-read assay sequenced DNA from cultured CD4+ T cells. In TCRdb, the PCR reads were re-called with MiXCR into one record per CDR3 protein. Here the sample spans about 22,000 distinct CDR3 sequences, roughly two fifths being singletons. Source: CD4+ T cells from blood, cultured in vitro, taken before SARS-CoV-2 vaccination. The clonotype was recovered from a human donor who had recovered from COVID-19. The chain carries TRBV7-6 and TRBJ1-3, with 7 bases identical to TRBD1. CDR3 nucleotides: TGTGCCAGCAGCCTAGGGACAGTCTCTGGAAACACCATATATTTT. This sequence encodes CASSLGTVSGNTIYF. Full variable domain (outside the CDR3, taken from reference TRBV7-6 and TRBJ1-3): GAGVSQSPRYKVTKRGQDVALRCDPISGHVSLYWYRQALGQGPEFLTYFNYEAQQDKSGLPNDRFSAERPEGSISTLTIQRTEQRDSAMYRCASSLGTVSGNTIYFGEGSWLTVV.